The rows below give T cell receptor beta chains drawn from one sample of a study of blood T cells in healthy people across ages. Via MiXCR, TCRdb re-called the 5' RACE reads, giving one row per CDR3 protein. The sample has fewer than 750,000 distinct CDR3 sequences, 52% seen once. Sequencing used blood. These receptors originate from a woman of 80 years or more in good health. CDR3s include the opening cysteine and the closing phenylalanine or tryptophan. A D gene is named only where the DNA matches it firmly. The size field is filled for only some rows; it gives once, few, many or a size class.

TRBD2,TRBV27,TRBJ2-1,few,CASRLGLVVYNEQFF,TGTGCCAGCAGATTAGGACTAGTGGTTTACAATGAGCAGTTCTTC
-,TRBV9,TRBJ2-1,many,CASSSRRAISYNEQFF,TGTGCCAGCAGCTCCCGACGGGCGATCTCCTACAATGAGCAGTTCTTC
TRBD1,TRBV7-9,TRBJ1-5,few,CASSLGGQGRNQPQHF,TGTGCCAGCAGCTTAGGCGGACAGGGTCGTAATCAGCCCCAGCATTTT
TRBD2,TRBV5-1,TRBJ2-4,-,CASSWDQTSGAGKNIQYF,TGCGCCAGCAGCTGGGACCAGACTAGCGGGGCTGGCAAAAACATTCAGTACTTC
-,TRBV20-1,TRBJ1-3,few,CSALRGYAGNTIYF,TGCAGTGCTCTACGGGGCTATGCTGGAAACACCATATATTTT
-,TRBV14,TRBJ2-2,-,CASSPLSAGELFF,TGTGCCAGCAGCCCTCTCTCCGCCGGGGAGCTGTTTTTT
-,TRBV6-5,TRBJ2-7,-,CASSPSSRSSYEQYF,TGTGCCAGCAGCCCTAGCTCTCGGAGCTCCTACGAGCAGTACTTC
-,TRBV27,TRBJ2-3,many,CASSLRLLTTDTQYF,TGTGCCAGCAGTTTACGGCTACTAACCACAGATACGCAGTATTTT
TRBD2,TRBV11-2,TRBJ2-1,once,CASSPGTTSYNEQFF,TGTGCCAGCAGTCCCGGGACTACTTCCTACAATGAGCAGTTCTTC
TRBD1,TRBV28,TRBJ1-1,-,CASSLGDRRNTEAFF,TGTGCCAGCAGTTTGGGGGACAGGAGGAACACTGAAGCTTTCTTT
TRBD2,TRBV10-3,TRBJ2-1,-,CAISKTSGGAYEQFF,TGTGCCATCAGTAAGACTAGCGGGGGGGCCTATGAGCAGTTCTTC
-,TRBV7-9,TRBJ2-5,-,CASSPLGGRTTQYF,TGTGCCAGCAGCCCCCTTGGGGGACGGACGACCCAGTACTTC
-,TRBV15,TRBJ1-4,-,CATSHARGEKLFF,TGTGCCACCAGCCACGCACGAGGTGAAAAACTGTTTTTT
-,TRBV12-3/TRBV12-4,TRBJ1-5,many,CASLGYPNQPQHF,TGTGCCAGCCTAGGGTACCCCAATCAGCCCCAGCATTTT
TRBD2,TRBV5-1,TRBJ2-1,-,CAGSPGLAGVVNEQFF,TGCGCCGGCAGCCCCGGACTAGCGGGAGTGGTCAATGAGCAGTTCTTC
-,TRBV3-1,TRBJ2-7,-,CASSQGTPGVYEQYF,TGTGCCAGCAGCCAAGGTACTCCCGGAGTTTACGAGCAGTACTTC
TRBD1,TRBV9,TRBJ2-3,many,CASSMRTGQGISTDTQYF,TGTGCCAGCAGCATGAGGACAGGGCAAGGGATTAGCACAGATACGCAGTATTTT
TRBD2,TRBV10-3,TRBJ2-7,many,CAISESRLAGVPYEQYF,TGTGCCATCAGTGAGTCGAGGTTAGCGGGAGTTCCCTACGAGCAGTACTTC